The 13 T cell receptor beta chains presented below share a single source sample, sequenced in a study of graft-versus-host responses after intestinal transplantation. Here immunoSEQ multiplex PCR was the method, and the copy in TCRdb shows in-frame clones only, minus some. The table includes around 84,000 clones, over 80% detected once. Antigens of these TCRs are unknown. The sample was unstimulated CD8+ T cells sorted from spleen or lymph node cells, taken before intestinal transplant. Receptors originate from a human donor who received an intestinal transplant.

The gene calls are TRBV4-1 and TRBJ2-7; a weak D match, TRBD2 (6 bases). The CDR3 covers 16 residues. V gave up 0 bases and J gave up 2 bases, with 14 bases separating them. The germline V gene encodes CDR1 MGHRA and CDR2 YSYEKL. The CDR3 coding sequence is TGCGCCAGCAGCCAAGAGGGGACTCACCCGGCCTACGAGCAGTACTTC. As protein: CASSQEGTHPAYEQYF.

The rearrangement joins TRBV15 to TRBJ2-5; tentative D call: TRBD1 (5 bases). The CDR3 consists of 14 residues. Germline assignment: CDR1 LNHNV and CDR2 YYDKDF (reference sequence). Trimming removed 3 bases at V and 1 base at J, with 9 bases between. The CDR3 bases are TGTGCCACCAGCAGTCCCGACAGCCAAGAGACCCAGTACTTC. Residues: CATSSPDSQETQYF. The full variable domain, rest sourced from reference TRBV15 and TRBJ2-5, is DAMVIQNPRYQVTQFGKPVTLSCSQTLNHNVMYWYQQKSSQAPKLLFHYYDKDFNNEADTPDNFQSRRPNTSFCFLDIRSPGLGDTAMYLCATSSPDSQETQYFGPGTRLLVL.

The CDR3 protein is CAIRQTGGSNTEAFF. CDR3 nucleotide sequence: TGTGCCATCAGACAAACAGGGGGTTCGAACACTGAAGCTTTCTTT. J is TRBJ1-1 and V is TRBV10-3, with 8 bases identical to TRBD1. The germline V gene encodes CDR1 ENHRY and CDR2 SYGVKD. With 6 bases clipped from V and 1 base from J, the junction kept 7 bases outside the gene matches. This CDR3 region has 15 residues.

The chain couples TRBV5-1 to TRBJ2-7, with D perhaps given as TRBD1 or TRBD2 (5 bases each). Trimming removed 0 bases from V and 3 bases from J, with 10 bases in between. The CDR3 is made up of 14 amino acids. In germline, CDR1 is SGHRS, CDR2 YFSETQ. The CDR3 DNA is TGCGCCAGCAGCTTGGGGGACCTCTTCTACGAGCAGTACTTC. Protein: CASSLGDLFYEQYF.

The V and J genes are TRBV30 and TRBJ2-1, with TRBD2 matching 11 bases. The CDR3 totals 14 residues. V lost 2 bases and J lost 8; bases outside the gene matches: 5. Germline V gene lookup returns CDR1 GTSNPN and CDR2 SVGIG (reference sequence). The CDR3 region is CAWSQLAGVDEQFF. Here the CDR3 DNA reads TGTGCCTGGAGTCAACTAGCGGGAGTCGATGAGCAGTTCTTC.

This chain connects TRBV5-1 to TRBJ1-1, with 10 bases aligning to TRBD1. The CDR3 loop spans 14 amino acids. V lost 3 bases, J lost 6 bases, and 5 bases stayed unmatched. From germline, CDR1 is SGHRS and CDR2 YFSETQ. The CDR3 sequence is CASSWGQGSAEAFF. DNA of the CDR3: TGCGCCAGCAGCTGGGGACAGGGGAGCGCTGAAGCTTTCTTT.

V usage is TRBV2 and J usage is TRBJ1-6; maybe TRBD1 (5 bases). V was shortened by 8 bases and J by 4 bases, with 21 bases between the two germline ends. The CDR3 runs to 17 residues. The germline gives CDR1 SNHLY, CDR2 FYNNEI. The CDR3 region has the DNA TGTGCCAGCCTCGGGGGGGGACCGGGCCCTTATAATTCACCCCTCCACTTT. It is translated as CASLGGGPGPYNSPLHF.

The V call is TRBV2, the J call TRBJ2-7, with TRBD2 matching over 11 bases. Trimming removed 4 bases from V and 2 bases from J; junction bases left unmatched: 4. Germline values: CDR1 SNHLY, CDR2 FYNNEI. The CDR3 covers 15 residues. The CDR3 loop reads CASSVTSGITYEQYF. CDR3 bases: TGTGCCAGCAGTGTGACTAGCGGGATAACCTACGAGCAGTACTTC. Full variable domain (outside the CDR3, taken from reference TRBV2 and TRBJ2-7): EPEVTQTPSHQVTQMGQEVILRCVPISNHLYFYWYRQILGQKVEFLVSFYNNEISEKSEIFDDQFSVERPDGSNFTLKIRSTKLEDSAMYFCASSVTSGITYEQYFGPGTRLTVT.

The rearrangement joins TRBV5-5 to TRBJ1-6, with D unresolved. CDR1 is SGHKS and CDR2 is YYEKEE in the germline V gene (reference sequence). CDR3 length: 16 residues. Trimming cost V 1 base and J 0 bases, with 8 bases left between them. CDR3 coding DNA: TGTGCCAGCAGCTTGCGGGGAAGCTCCTATAATTCACCCCTCCACTTT. Translating gives CASSLRGSSYNSPLHF.

This clone was counted only a few times. V usage is TRBV19 and J usage is TRBJ1-1; D may be TRBD1 (5 bases). V was shortened by 8 bases and J by 4 bases, with 20 bases between the two germline ends. The length of the CDR3 is 15 residues. Germline assignment: CDR1 LNHDA and CDR2 SQIVND (reference sequence). This CDR3 is CASSLGPGPSTEAFF. DNA for the CDR3: TGTGCCAGTTCCCTGGGCCCAGGGCCCAGCACTGAAGCTTTCTTT.

This rearrangement joins TRBV6-5 to TRBJ1-3; a possible D gene is TRBD1 (6 bases). The CDR3 runs 15 residues. The V gene lost 6 bases and the J gene lost 4 bases, with 16 bases spanning the gap. Per the germline V gene, CDR1 is MNHEY and CDR2 is SVGAGI. CDR3: CASRATVGAGNTIYF. DNA for the CDR3: TGTGCCAGCAGGGCCACAGTGGGGGCAGGAAACACCATATATTTT.

The chain has TRBV7-9 and TRBJ1-1, with 9 bases matching TRBD1. The CDR3 runs 15 residues. The V gene's germline CDR1 is SEHNR and CDR2 FQNEAQ (reference sequence). V dropped 4 bases and J dropped 1; count of bases not matched to a gene: 4. CDR3 loop: CASSSTGQGNTEAFF. CDR3 nucleotide sequence: TGTGCCAGCAGCTCCACGGGACAGGGGAACACTGAAGCTTTCTTT. Supplemented by reference TRBV7-9 and TRBJ1-1, the full variable domain reads DTGVSQNPRHKITKRGQNVTFRCDPISEHNRLYWYRQTLGQGPEFLTYFQNEAQLEKSRLLSDRFSAERPKGSFSTLEIQRTEQGDSAMYLCASSSTGQGNTEAFFGQGTRLTVV.

This clone was seen a single time. The chain joins TRBV10-3 to TRBJ1-5; D not certain. CDR1 is ENHRY, CDR2 SYGVKD, per germline. With 0 bases removed from V and 5 bases from J, the gap between germline ends came to 17 bases. This CDR3 is built from 17 residues. CDR3 in amino acids: CAISESRVPNTDQPQHF. The CDR3 nucleotides read TGTGCCATCAGTGAGTCGAGGGTACCAAATACGGATCAGCCCCAGCATTTT.